Reported below is one T cell receptor beta chain. This clonotype was detected many times. Its antigen is not yet known. The record has no base qualities; no much larger clone is one base away. These data come from a study of identical twins (TCRdb year 2016). Background for the entire study: To test whether fetal clonotypes persist, the study used deep sequencing on TCR alpha and beta repertoires from monozygotic twins, unrelated adults of various ages, and cord blood. To rule out contamination, replicate twin experiments were performed at different times with different library preparation protocols.

The research as a whole found: Zero-insertion analyses could be partly confounded by invariant T cells such as MAIT and iNKT, although diverse VJ usage argued against such confounding for most clonotypes. In beta out-of-frame sequences, excess twin sharing was weaker, because having fewer shared sequences lowered the signal-to-noise ratio. Conclusions relied on cross-sectional statistical analysis, since the same donors could not be followed over many years. Fewer insertions were carried by abundant cord blood beta clonotypes; a weaker similar trend was observed in young adult naive repertoires, while no such trend was observed in memory repertoires. Compared with coincidental sharing between unrelated individuals, out-of-frame TCR alpha sequences shared between twins had an excess of sequences with low generation probability. In monozygotic twins, out-of-frame TCR alpha sharing was systematically underestimated by recombination models, although the models agreed with sharing between unrelated individuals.

Every donor in the study was a healthy Caucasian. Three pairs of female monozygotic twins, all aged roughly 18 to 29 years, were included in the twin cohort. Peripheral blood mononuclear cells were used as the source from which RNA for TCR libraries was isolated. Preparation of the library involved 5' RACE. For sequencing, an Illumina HiSeq 2000 was employed. A universal primer binding site was introduced by template switching, and a unique molecular identifier was present in the final cDNA, enabling accurate counting of TCR cDNA molecules. First-strand cDNA for TCR alpha and beta chains was synthesized from specific primers in the conserved constant-segment region. To control for contamination, every cDNA library carried two barcodes: a SMART-Mk sample barcode plus Illumina barcodes. TruSeq adapter sequences and Illumina sample barcodes were added in two successive PCR steps. TCR alpha and beta cDNA libraries were sequenced on the Illumina HiSeq platform with custom primers. In the paper's pipeline: MiGEC was used to process raw reads and extract unique molecular identifiers, and MiXCR was used to find CDR3 positions. Recombination models were inferred per individual with the repgenHMM and IGoR tools using an EM algorithm. The analysis of shared clonotypes was done with the tcR package in R, with sharing normalized by the product of cloneset sizes. Out-of-frame nonproductive sequences were analyzed to study raw recombination free of thymic and clonal selection effects. TCRdb applied fastp at Q25 and MiXCR to the public reads, then kept only in-frame beta chains. A single entry per CDR3 protein holds the most common genes and DNA from its merged rows. TCRdb, not the original authors, processed these V and J calls. The sample contains fewer than 800,000 distinct CDR3 sequences, about 7.6% of them found a single time. Together, the top ten hold about 1.6% of the sample.

These data also featured in a second study, about yellow fever vaccine responses in identical twins. From that second study: The T cell response to vaccination in identical twins was reported by the authors to appear partly convergent and partly personalized. Focusing on identical twins, the study followed the T cell clones that responded to the vaccine, and did so with precision.

The sample was PBMCs. The source is a woman between 18 and 30 years old in good health.

CDR3 reads: CASSYTRGGADTQYF. The nucleotides are TGTGCCAGCAGTTACACCCGGGGCGGAGCAGATACGCAGTATTTT. The chain links TRBV6-5 with TRBJ2-3, with a tentative D call of TRBD1 or TRBD2, each matching 5 bases. The germline V gene encodes CDR1 MNHEY and CDR2 SVGAGI. Trimming costs V 2 bases and J 4 bases, and their ends lie 13 bases apart. Spanning cysteine to phenylalanine, the CDR3 consists of 15 amino acids. Left in the record is the CDR3 DNA by itself, 45 bases read in frame from the first base.